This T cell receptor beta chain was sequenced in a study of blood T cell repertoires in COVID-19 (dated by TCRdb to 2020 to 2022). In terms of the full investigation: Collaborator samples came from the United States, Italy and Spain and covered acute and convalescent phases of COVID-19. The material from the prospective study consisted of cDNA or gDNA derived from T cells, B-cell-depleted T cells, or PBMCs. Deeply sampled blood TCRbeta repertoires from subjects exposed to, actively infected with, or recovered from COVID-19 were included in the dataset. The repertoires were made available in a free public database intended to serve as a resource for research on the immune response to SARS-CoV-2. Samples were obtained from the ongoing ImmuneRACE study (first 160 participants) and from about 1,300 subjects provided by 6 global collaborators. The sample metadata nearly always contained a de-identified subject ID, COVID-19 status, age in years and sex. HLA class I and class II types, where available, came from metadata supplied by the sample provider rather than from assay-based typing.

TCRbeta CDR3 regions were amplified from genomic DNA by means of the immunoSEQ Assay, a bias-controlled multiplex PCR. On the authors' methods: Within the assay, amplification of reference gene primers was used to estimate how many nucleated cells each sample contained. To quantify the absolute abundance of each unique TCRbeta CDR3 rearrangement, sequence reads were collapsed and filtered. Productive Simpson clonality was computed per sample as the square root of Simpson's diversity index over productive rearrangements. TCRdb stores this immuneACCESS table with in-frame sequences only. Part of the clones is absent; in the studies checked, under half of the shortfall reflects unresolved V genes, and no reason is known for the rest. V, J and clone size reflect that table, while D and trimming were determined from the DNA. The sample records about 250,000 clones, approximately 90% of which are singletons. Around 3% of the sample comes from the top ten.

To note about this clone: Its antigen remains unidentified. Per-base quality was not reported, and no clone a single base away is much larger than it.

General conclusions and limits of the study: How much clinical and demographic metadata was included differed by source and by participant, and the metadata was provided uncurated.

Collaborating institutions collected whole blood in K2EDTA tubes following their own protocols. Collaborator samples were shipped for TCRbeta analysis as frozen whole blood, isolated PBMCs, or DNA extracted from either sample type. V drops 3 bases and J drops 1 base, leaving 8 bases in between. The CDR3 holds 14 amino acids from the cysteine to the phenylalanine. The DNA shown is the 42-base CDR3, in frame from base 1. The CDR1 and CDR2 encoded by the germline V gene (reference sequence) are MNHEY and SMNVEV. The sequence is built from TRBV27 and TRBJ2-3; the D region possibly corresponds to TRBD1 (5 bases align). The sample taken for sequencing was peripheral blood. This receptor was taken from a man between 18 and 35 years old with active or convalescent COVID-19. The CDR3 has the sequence CASSFGARTDTQYF. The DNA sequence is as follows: TGTGCCAGCAGTTTTGGGGCCCGCACAGATACGCAGTATTTT.